Reported below is one TCR beta chain. Here immunoSEQ multiplex PCR was the method, and the copy in TCRdb shows in-frame clones only, minus some. The data show approximately 230,000 clones, 86% seen once. The sample is drawn from a study of blood T cell repertoires in COVID-19. What the recovered Cohort 3 donors had was two negative PCRs, clearance, or symptom resolution. Sequences were obtained from PBMCs or T cells enriched from blood (not recorded which). The clonotype was recovered from a man aged 18-30 years who had recovered from COVID-19.

The CDR3 sequence is CASSPPKRETYNEQFF. Written as DNA, the CDR3 is TGTGCCAGCAGCCCTCCTAAGCGGGAGACCTACAATGAGCAGTTCTTC. The chain recombines TRBV7-9 with TRBJ2-1; 8 bases agree with TRBD2. The CDR3 is made up of 16 amino acids. V lost 5 bases, J lost 2 bases, and 8 bases stayed unmatched. Per the germline V gene, CDR1 is SEHNR and CDR2 is FQNEAQ (reference sequence).